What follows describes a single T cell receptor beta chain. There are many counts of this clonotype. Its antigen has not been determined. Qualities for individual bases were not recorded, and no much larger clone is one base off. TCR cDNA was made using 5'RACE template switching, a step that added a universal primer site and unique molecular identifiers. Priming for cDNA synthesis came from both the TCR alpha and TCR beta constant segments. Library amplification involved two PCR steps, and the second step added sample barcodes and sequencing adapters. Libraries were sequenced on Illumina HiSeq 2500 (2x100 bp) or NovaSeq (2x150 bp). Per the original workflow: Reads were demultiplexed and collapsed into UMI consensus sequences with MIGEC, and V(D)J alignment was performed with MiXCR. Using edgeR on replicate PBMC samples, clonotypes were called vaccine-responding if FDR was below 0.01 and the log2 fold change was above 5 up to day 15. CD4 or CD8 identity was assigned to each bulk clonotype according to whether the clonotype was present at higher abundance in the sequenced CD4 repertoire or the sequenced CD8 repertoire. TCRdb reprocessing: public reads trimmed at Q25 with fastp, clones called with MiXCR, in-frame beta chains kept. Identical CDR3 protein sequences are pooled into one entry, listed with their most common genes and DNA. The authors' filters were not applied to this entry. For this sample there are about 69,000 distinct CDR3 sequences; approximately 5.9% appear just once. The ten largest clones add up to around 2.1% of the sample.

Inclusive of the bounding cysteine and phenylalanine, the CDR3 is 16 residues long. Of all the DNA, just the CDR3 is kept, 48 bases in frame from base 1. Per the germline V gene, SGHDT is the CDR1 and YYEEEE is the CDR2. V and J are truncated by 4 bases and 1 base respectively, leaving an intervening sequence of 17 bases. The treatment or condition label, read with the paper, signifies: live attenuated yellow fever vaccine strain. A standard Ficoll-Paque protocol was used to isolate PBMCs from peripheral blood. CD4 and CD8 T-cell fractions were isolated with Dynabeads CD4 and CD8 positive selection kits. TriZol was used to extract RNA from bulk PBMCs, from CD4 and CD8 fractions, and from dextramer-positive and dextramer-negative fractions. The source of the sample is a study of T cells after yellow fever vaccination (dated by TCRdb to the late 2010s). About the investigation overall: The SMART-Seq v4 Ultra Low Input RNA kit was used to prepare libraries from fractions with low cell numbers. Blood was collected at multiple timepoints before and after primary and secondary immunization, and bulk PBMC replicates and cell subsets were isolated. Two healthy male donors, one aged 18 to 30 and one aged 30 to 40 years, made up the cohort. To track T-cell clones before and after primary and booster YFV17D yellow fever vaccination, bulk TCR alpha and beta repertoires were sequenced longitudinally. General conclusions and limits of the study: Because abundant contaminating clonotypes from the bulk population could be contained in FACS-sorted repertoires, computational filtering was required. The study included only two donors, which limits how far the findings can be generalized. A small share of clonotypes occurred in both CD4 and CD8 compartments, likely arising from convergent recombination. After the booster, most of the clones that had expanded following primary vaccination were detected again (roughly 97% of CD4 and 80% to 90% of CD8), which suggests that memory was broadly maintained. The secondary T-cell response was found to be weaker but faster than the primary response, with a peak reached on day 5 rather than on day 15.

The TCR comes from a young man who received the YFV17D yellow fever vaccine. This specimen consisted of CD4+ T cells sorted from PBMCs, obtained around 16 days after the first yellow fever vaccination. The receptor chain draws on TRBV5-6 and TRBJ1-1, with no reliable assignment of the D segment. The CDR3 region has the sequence CASSPIKSGQNTEAFF. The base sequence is TGTGCCAGCAGCCCCATTAAATCCGGGCAGAACACTGAAGCTTTCTTT.